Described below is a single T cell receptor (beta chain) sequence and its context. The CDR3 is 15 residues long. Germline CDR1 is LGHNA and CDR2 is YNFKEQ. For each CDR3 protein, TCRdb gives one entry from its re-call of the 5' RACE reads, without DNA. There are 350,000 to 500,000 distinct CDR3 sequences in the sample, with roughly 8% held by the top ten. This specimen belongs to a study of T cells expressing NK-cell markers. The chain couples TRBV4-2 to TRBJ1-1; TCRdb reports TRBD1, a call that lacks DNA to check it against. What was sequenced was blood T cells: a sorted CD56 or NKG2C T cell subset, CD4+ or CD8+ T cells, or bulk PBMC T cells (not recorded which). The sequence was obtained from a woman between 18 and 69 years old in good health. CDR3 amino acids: CASSPPTAGHTEAFF.